This TCR beta chain originates from a study of CD8+CD57+ T cells in acquired aplastic anemia (dated by TCRdb to 2016 to 2019). With regard to the full study: DNA extracted from sorted CD4+ and CD8+ cells had a mean of around 3 ug, with a range of about 0.2 to 30 ug. A CD8+CD57+ expansion meant a frequency higher than the mean frequency seen in healthy subjects. Findings and caveats that apply to the study as a whole: CD8+ Simpson's diversity did not differ significantly between patients and healthy controls (P=0.060). Around 27 CD8+ CDR3 sequences were found to be shared between patients and controls, but these sequences appeared to be highly expressed in patients and within the immunodominant clones of the patients.

The patients picked for sequencing were ones in whom flow cytometry had shown an expansion of CD8+CD57+ cells. All patients had severe acquired aplastic anemia diagnosed by International Study of Aplastic Anemia and Agranulocytosis and Camitta criteria. No patient had received any therapy when blood was sampled. The study deep-sequenced TCR repertoires of sorted CD4+ and CD8+ blood T cells from severe aplastic anemia patients and healthy subjects. In the USA, patient enrollment took place under clinicaltrials.gov protocols 00001620, 01623167, 00001397, 00071045, 00081523 and 00961064. Ficoll-Paque density gradient centrifugation was used to isolate peripheral blood mononuclear cells. Before DNA extraction, CD4+ and CD8+ T cells were sorted with FACS or magnetic beads. Taking its sample share into account, this clonotype is medium-sized (0.01 to 0.1%). It lacks a known antigen. No qualities accompany the bases; no much larger clone lies one base away.

Genomic DNA served as template for TCR beta VDJ combination and CDR3 sequence profiling. An Illumina HiSeq 2000 was used for TCR repertoire sequencing. On the authors' methods: Repertoires were assessed using TRBV/TRBJ rearrangement plots, CDR3 size and DJ length profiles, and Simpson's diversity index. The immunodominant clone was defined as the most abundant DNA sequence in deep sequencing data. CDR3 amino acid sequences were screened for sharing across subjects and compared with published repertoires and the VDJdb database. The public reads were quality trimmed at Q25 with fastp and then assembled into clones with MiXCR by TCRdb, keeping productive beta chains. Entries are consolidated by CDR3 protein sequence, retaining the most common genes and DNA. The V and J calls and clone size come from TCRdb's table, not from the authors' own analysis. The sample yields 50,000 or so distinct CDR3 sequences; about 56% were counted once. The top ten hold roughly 15% of the sample.

The source material was sorted CD4+, CD8+, or CD8+CD57+ T cells (not recorded which) from PBMCs. The TCR comes from a human donor with aplastic anemia.

The DNA sequence reads TGTGCCAGCAGCTCACCGACAGCTCTCTACGAGCAGTACTTC. This gives the protein CASSSPTALYEQYF. The chain couples TRBV7-2 to TRBJ2-7; matching of 5 bases hints at TRBD1 as the D gene. Reading from cysteine to phenylalanine, the CDR3 counts 14 amino acids. Only the CDR3 DNA stays, 42 bases, in frame from base 1. V is shortened by 4 bases, J by 3 bases, and the region joining them spans 13 bases. Based on the germline V gene, the CDR1 and CDR2 sequences are SGHTA and FQGNSA.